Following are 7 T cell receptor beta chains from one sample sequenced in a study of tumor-infiltrating lymphocytes in primary liver carcinoma. The input was 450 to 500 ng total RNA; TCR beta cDNA was made from it with a constant-region primer. Nested multiplex PCR, run for three rounds with slightly modified ARM-PCR, yielded TCR beta libraries. It was with TRBV1-TRBV30 forward primers and a C-beta reverse primer that the first two PCR rounds were run, at about 10 cycles each. TCRdb recomputed calls from the multiplex PCR reads with MiXCR, one row per CDR3 protein. The table shows roughly 330,000 distinct CDR3 sequences, with almost 65% occurring only once. For blood RNA, unsorted whole blood served as the source, and germline DNA was extracted too. The sequenced material came from peripheral blood. Source of these receptors: a man aged 40-49 years with primary liver carcinoma and hepatitis B virus infection.

This clonotype was seen many times. The chain joins TRBV29-1 to TRBJ2-7; D may be TRBD2 (6 bases). Germline-derived CDR1 and CDR2 are SQVTM and ANQGSEA. The CDR3 runs 13 residues. Trimming took 4 bases from V and 3 from J, leaving 13 bases between them. The CDR3 coding sequence is TGCAGCGTTGTTCCGCCGGAGGGCTACGAGCAGTACTTC. It codes for CSVVPPEGYEQYF.

CDR3 nucleotides: TGTGCCAGTAGACCTCCCCTTCATGGGGACAATGAGCAGTTCTTC. Its protein is CASRPPLHGDNEQFF. This chain uses TRBV5-4 with TRBJ2-1; unclear D gene. Germline V gene data show CDR1 as SGHNT and CDR2 as YYREEE (reference sequence). The length of the CDR3 is 15 residues. Trimming took off 8 bases at V and 5 bases at J, with 20 bases between the two ends.

Regarding this clonotype: A much larger clone differs from this one at a single base, so this may be a read error. This chain joins TRBV10-2 and TRBJ2-3, with a tentative D call TRBD2 (5 bases). Germline V gene lookup returns CDR1 WSHSY and CDR2 SAAADI. V was clipped by 3 bases and J by 6 bases, with 13 bases between them. This CDR3 has 14 amino acids. The CDR3 reads CASSELVDGDTQYF. The CDR3 coding sequence is TGCGCCAGCAGTGAACTAGTTGATGGGGATACGCAGTATTTT.

This chain links TRBV2 with TRBJ2-3, with 12 bases fitting TRBD2. The CDR3 runs 14 residues. The germline CDR1 and CDR2 sequences are SNHLY and FYNNEI. Trimming removed 6 bases from V and 15 bases from J; junction bases left unmatched: 13. The CDR3 loop reads CASRGTSGRNRQYF. Here the CDR3 DNA reads TGTGCCAGCAGAGGGACTAGCGGGCGAAATAGGCAATATTTT.

This chain links TRBV10-3 with TRBJ2-7; D not resolved. Deletions cut 4 bases from V and 4 bases from J, with 17 bases between. Germline loops: CDR1 ENHRY, CDR2 SYGVKD. The CDR3 has 15 residues. CDR3 sequence: CAISGSIVLGYEQYF. The DNA of the CDR3 is TGTGCCATCAGTGGGTCTATAGTACTGGGATACGAGCAGTACTTC.

This clonotype was counted once. A much bigger clone sits one base away, suggesting this may be a read error. The chain recombines TRBV29-1 with TRBJ2-1, with 11 bases aligning to TRBD2. The germline V gene has CDR1 SQVTM and CDR2 ANQGSEA. The CDR3 length is 15 residues. CDR3 DNA: TGCAGCGTTGAGGGACGACTAGCGGGATATAGTGAGCGGTTCTTC. It is translated as CSVEGRLAGYSERFF.

As concerns this clonotype: One end of the junction does not line up with germline, which may come from a read error. This chain joins TRBV5-1 and TRBJ2-5; D remains unclear. CDR1 is SGHRS and CDR2 is YFSETQ in the germline V gene. The CDR3 totals 14 residues. The CDR3: CANSQSVGIETQYF. CDR3 sequence (DNA): TGCGCCAACAGCCAAAGCGTGGGGATTGAGACCCAGTACTTC.